The T cell receptor beta chain under discussion was sequenced for a study of Ad26.COV2.S vaccination and SARS-CoV-2 variants. Study details: The Ad26.COV2.S arm of the COV1001 trial was where the donor was placed. Recipients of Ad26.COV2.S got it intramuscularly, once or twice 56 days apart. Study results and caveats: Individuals receiving vaccine had higher spike-specific TCR breadth than placebo recipients did. Analyses that measured TCR breadth and depth may have underestimated total T cell responses.

This clone occurred once. Its antigen remains unknown. Treatment defined: 15 to 20 received Ad26.COV2.S at low or high dose, single or two shots; 5 received placebo; per-sample allocation not given. Samples came from day 63 after the first vaccine or placebo injection. Sequencing used immunoSEQ multiplex PCR; TCRdb keeps in-frame clones, though not all of them. The data hold around 370,000 clones, with roughly 85% observed a single time. The starting material was peripheral blood, obtained in a trial of Ad26.COV2.S vaccine versus placebo. The receptor was derived from a person between 18 and 59 years old who received the Ad26.COV2.S COVID-19 vaccine or a placebo.

CDR3 sequence: CASSTVTSGRSVAQYF. CDR3 DNA: TGTGCCAGCAGCACAGTGACTAGCGGGCGATCCGTGGCCCAGTACTTC. The gene calls are TRBV5-4 and TRBJ2-5; 10 bases are a match to TRBD2. This CDR3 spans 16 amino acids. V was clipped by 4 bases and J by 9 bases; unmatched bases: 15. CDR1 and CDR2 (germline): SGHNT, YYREEE (reference sequence). Full variable domain (rest looked up from reference TRBV5-4 and TRBJ2-5): ETGVTQSPTHLIKTRGQQVTLRCSSQSGHNTVSWYQQALGQGPQFIFQYYREEENGRGNFPPRFSGLQFPNYSSELNVNALELDDSALYLCASSTVTSGRSVAQYFGPGTRLLVL.